This T cell receptor (beta chain) stems from a study of blood T cell repertoires in COVID-19. Per the authors' pipeline: Quantification of nucleated cells was approximated via reference gene primer amplification. TCRdb's table, derived via immunoSEQ multiplex PCR, lists solely in-frame clones and lacks some. The V and J calls and clone size were taken over from that table, and D and trimming were inferred from the DNA. The sample consists of some 190,000 clones, over 75% of them appearing once. The sample was PBMCs or T cells enriched from blood (not recorded which). The clonotype originates from a young man with acute COVID-19.

The CDR3 loop is CASSPNGVSLDTQYF. The CDR3 region has the DNA TGTGCCAGCTCACCCAATGGCGTTAGCTTGGATACGCAGTATTTT. The V call is TRBV18, the J call TRBJ2-3; D is unresolved. The CDR3 loop spans 15 amino acids. Germline-derived CDR1 and CDR2 are KGHSH and LQKENI. With 3 bases removed from V and 6 bases from J, the gap between germline ends came to 16 bases.